A selection of T cell receptor beta chains follows, all from one sample in a study of CD8 T cells in Susac syndrome. One entry per CDR3 protein results from TCRdb running MiXCR on the immunoSEQ multiplex PCR reads. The sample yields about 120,000 distinct CDR3 sequences, 95% to 96% seen once. Input material: CD4+ T cells from PBMCs. These receptors came from a human donor with Susac syndrome. CDR3s include the opening cysteine and the closing phenylalanine or tryptophan. A D gene is named only where the DNA matches it firmly. Some rows have no size entry. The others give once, few or many, or a class for an expanded clone.

>.|TRBD1|TRBJ1-1|TRBV3-1
CASSPGQLSTEAFF
TGTGCCAGCAGCCCGGGACAGTTGAGTACTGAAGCTTTCTTT
>.|.|TRBJ2-5|TRBV2
CASSWQGQETQYF
TGTGCCAGCAGCTGGCAGGGGCAAGAGACCCAGTACTTC
>.|.|TRBJ2-7|TRBV20-1
CSAVHGREPYEQYF
TGCAGTGCTGTCCACGGAAGGGAGCCCTACGAGCAGTACTTC
>.|TRBD2|TRBJ2-2|TRBV7-9
CASSLDRLAENTGELFF
TGTGCCAGCAGCCTAGACCGACTAGCGGAGAACACCGGGGAGCTGTTTTTT
>.|.|TRBJ1-2|TRBV29-1
CSVATNYGYTF
TGCAGCGTTGCCACTAACTATGGCTACACCTTC
>.|TRBD2|TRBJ2-1|TRBV19
CASSNTAGGHNEQFF
TGTGCCAGTAGTAACACAGCGGGAGGGCACAATGAGCAGTTCTTC
>.|.|TRBJ1-5|TRBV20-1
CSARDLGNSNQPQHF
TGCAGTGCTAGAGATCTCGGTAATAGCAATCAGCCCCAGCATTTT
>.|.|TRBJ2-1|TRBV12-3/TRBV12-4
CASSFLASPADEQFF
TGTGCCAGCAGTTTCCTAGCTAGCCCGGCAGATGAGCAGTTCTTC
>.|.|TRBJ2-6|TRBV28
CASSLHSGANVLTF
TGTGCCAGCAGTTTACACTCTGGGGCCAACGTCCTGACTTTC
>.|TRBD2|TRBJ2-5|TRBV20-1
CSATQAGVRETQYF
TGCAGTGCAACACAAGCGGGAGTGAGGGAGACCCAGTACTTC
>.|.|TRBJ2-4|TRBV29-1
CASGTYKNIQYF
TGCGCCTCCGGGACGTACAAAAACATTCAGTACTTC
>.|.|TRBJ1-3|TRBV24-1
CATSDPRDSGNTIYF
TGTGCCACCAGTGATCCCCGGGATTCTGGAAACACCATATATTTT
>.|.|TRBJ1-5|TRBV3-1
CASSQGGNQPQHF
TGTGCCAGCAGCCAAGGCGGCAATCAGCCCCAGCATTTT
>.|TRBD1|TRBJ2-4|TRBV19
CASSIRGSDIQYF
TGTGCCAGTAGTATCAGGGGGTCGGACATTCAGTACTTC
>.|.|TRBJ2-3|TRBV20-1
CSARITRTDTQYF
TGCAGTGCTCGCATTACTCGCACAGATACGCAGTATTTT
>once|TRBD2|TRBJ2-3|TRBV7-2
CASIPVGGRITDTQYF
TGTGCCAGCATCCCAGTGGGCGGGAGAATAACAGATACGCAGTATTTT
>.|.|TRBJ1-1|TRBV29-1
CSTRTGTNTEAFF
TGCAGCACTAGGACTGGCACGAACACTGAAGCTTTCTTT
>.|.|TRBJ1-5|TRBV15
CATSREGGSNQPQHF
TGTGCCACCAGCAGGGAGGGAGGTAGCAATCAGCCCCAGCATTTT
>.|TRBD2|TRBJ2-1|TRBV29-1
CSVGAPGSGRGNEQFF
TGCAGCGTTGGGGCCCCGGGTAGCGGGAGGGGCAATGAGCAGTTCTTC
>.|.|TRBJ2-7|TRBV2
CASSPPAYEQYF
TGTGCCAGCAGTCCTCCAGCTTACGAGCAGTACTTC
>.|.|TRBJ2-4|TRBV30
CAWSPPGGEAKNIQYF
TGTGCCTGGAGCCCCCCCGGCGGAGAGGCCAAAAACATTCAGTACTTC
>.|.|TRBJ2-1|TRBV18
CASSPPLGVADSYNEQFF
TGTGCCAGCTCACCACCGTTAGGTGTAGCGGACTCCTACAATGAGCAGTTCTTC
>.|.|TRBJ2-1|TRBV2
CASTWTVSYNEQFF
TGTGCCAGCACGTGGACGGTTTCCTACAATGAGCAGTTCTTC
>.|TRBD1|TRBJ2-5|TRBV20-1
CSARPKGQGVGETQYF
TGCAGTGCTAGACCTAAGGGACAGGGGGTTGGGGAGACCCAGTACTTC
>.|.|TRBJ2-4|TRBV5-4
CASSTGHTGAKNIQYF
TGTGCCAGCAGCACCGGACACACTGGAGCCAAAAACATTCAGTACTTC
>.|.|TRBJ1-2|TRBV12-3/TRBV12-4
CASSFGGGGYTF
TGTGCCAGCAGTTTCGGAGGCGGTGGCTACACCTTC
>.|TRBD2|TRBJ2-7|TRBV20-1
CSAATSGAPYEQYF
TGCAGTGCGGCGACTAGCGGGGCTCCCTACGAGCAGTACTTC
>.|TRBD1|TRBJ1-1|TRBV20-1
CSATGANTEAFF
TGCAGTGCCACAGGGGCGAACACTGAAGCTTTCTTT
>.|.|TRBJ2-1|TRBV5-4
CASSPPRSGHYNEQFF
TGTGCCAGCAGCCCTCCTAGGAGCGGCCACTACAATGAGCAGTTCTTC
>.|.|TRBJ2-2|TRBV28
CASSPLGASNTGELFF
TGTGCCAGCAGTCCTTTGGGGGCCTCGAACACCGGGGAGCTGTTTTTT
>few|.|TRBJ1-5|TRBV12-3/TRBV12-4
CASSPGRSNQPQHF
TGTGCCAGCAGCCCCGGGAGAAGCAATCAGCCCCAGCATTTT
>.|.|TRBJ2-1|TRBV2
CASSQLDYEQFF
TGTGCCAGCAGCCAACTAGACTATGAGCAGTTCTTC
>once|.|TRBJ2-5|TRBV28
CASSLGRLGTQQETQYF
TGTGCCAGCAGTTTAGGGCGCCTCGGGACTCAACAAGAGACCCAGTACTTC
>.|.|TRBJ1-1|TRBV3-1
CASSQDFAPHTEAFF
TGTGCCAGCAGCCAAGATTTCGCGCCGCACACTGAAGCTTTCTTT
>.|TRBD1|TRBJ1-3|TRBV29-1
CSVEDRTGASGNTIYF
TGCAGCGTTGAAGACCGGACAGGGGCTTCAGGAAACACCATATATTTT
>.|TRBD2|TRBJ2-3|TRBV12-3/TRBV12-4
CASTPGRALGTDTQYF
TGTGCCAGCACCCCTGGGAGGGCCCTGGGCACAGATACGCAGTATTTT
>.|.|TRBJ2-1|TRBV4-2
CASSQRARSYNEQFF
TGTGCCAGCAGCCAACGGGCTAGATCATACAATGAGCAGTTCTTC
>.|TRBD2|TRBJ2-7|TRBV12-3/TRBV12-4
CASSHAGGFYEQYF
TGTGCCAGCAGTCACGCGGGAGGGTTCTACGAGCAGTACTTC
>few|.|TRBJ2-7|TRBV29-1
CSVGQGSYEQYF
TGCAGCGTTGGTCAGGGTTCCTACGAGCAGTACTTC
>once|TRBD2|TRBJ2-1|TRBV18
CASSPTGLAGEEQFF
TGTGCCAGCTCTCCAACGGGACTAGCGGGAGAAGAGCAGTTCTTC
>.|.|TRBJ2-7|TRBV5-1
CASSPTDAYEQYF
TGCGCCAGCAGTCCGACAGACGCCTACGAGCAGTACTTC
>.|.|TRBJ1-4|TRBV3-1
CASSQTVQGEKLFF
TGTGCCAGCAGCCAGACAGTCCAAGGGGAAAAACTGTTTTTT
>.|.|TRBJ2-7|TRBV7-9
CASSLRRLGGYEQYF
TGTGCCAGCAGCTTGAGACGGCTCGGAGGCTACGAGCAGTACTTC
>.|.|TRBJ1-3|TRBV5-1
CASSRTLASGNTIYF
TGCGCCAGCAGCCGCACATTGGCCTCTGGAAACACCATATATTTT
>.|.|TRBJ1-1|TRBV20-1
CSAKQGLSQAFF
TGCAGTGCTAAACAGGGACTTTCCCAAGCTTTCTTT